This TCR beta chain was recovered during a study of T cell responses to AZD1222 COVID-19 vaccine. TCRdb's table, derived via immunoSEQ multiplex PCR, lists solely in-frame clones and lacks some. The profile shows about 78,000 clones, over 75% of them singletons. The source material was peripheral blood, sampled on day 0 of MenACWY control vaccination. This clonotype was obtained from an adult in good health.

For the CDR3, the DNA is TGTGCCAGCAGCCTGACTAGTTCCTACGAGCAGTACTTC. Its protein is CASSLTSSYEQYF. J is TRBJ2-7 and V is TRBV5-8, with D tentatively TRBD2 (6 bases). The CDR3 has 13 amino acids. Germline CDR1 is SGHTS and CDR2 is YDEGEE. V was clipped by 4 bases and J by 1 base, with 9 bases between them. Drawing the rest from reference TRBV5-8 and TRBJ2-7, the complete variable domain is EAGVTQSPTHLIKTRGQQATLRCSPISGHTSVYWYQQALGLGLQFLLWYDEGEERNRGNFPPRFSGRQFPNYSSELNVNALELEDSALYLCASSLTSSYEQYFGPGTRLTVT.